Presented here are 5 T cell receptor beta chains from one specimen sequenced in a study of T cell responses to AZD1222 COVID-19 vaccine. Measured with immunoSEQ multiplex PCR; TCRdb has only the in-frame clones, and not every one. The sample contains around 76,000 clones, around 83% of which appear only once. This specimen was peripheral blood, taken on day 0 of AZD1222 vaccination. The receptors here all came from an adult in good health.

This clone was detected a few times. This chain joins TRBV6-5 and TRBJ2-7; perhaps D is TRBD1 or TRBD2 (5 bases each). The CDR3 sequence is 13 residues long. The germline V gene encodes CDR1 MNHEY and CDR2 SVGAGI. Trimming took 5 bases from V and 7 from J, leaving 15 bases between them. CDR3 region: CASSPEGTREQYF. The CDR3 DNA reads TGTGCCAGCAGTCCCGAGGGGACCAGGGAGCAGTACTTC.

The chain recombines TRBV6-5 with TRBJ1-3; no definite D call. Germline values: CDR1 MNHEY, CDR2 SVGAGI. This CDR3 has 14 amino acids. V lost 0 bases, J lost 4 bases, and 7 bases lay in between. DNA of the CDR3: TGTGCCAGCAGTTACTCGGACGCGGGAAACACCATATATTTT. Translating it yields CASSYSDAGNTIYF.

The DNA of the CDR3 is TGTGCCTCTGGGCAGTACAATGAGCAGTTCTTC. Protein sequence: CASGQYNEQFF. The V call is TRBV7-3, the J call TRBJ2-1; D not resolved. Germline assignment: CDR1 SGHTA and CDR2 FQGTGA. This CDR3 comprises 11 residues. V lost 11 bases and J 4 bases, leaving 9 bases between the germline ends.

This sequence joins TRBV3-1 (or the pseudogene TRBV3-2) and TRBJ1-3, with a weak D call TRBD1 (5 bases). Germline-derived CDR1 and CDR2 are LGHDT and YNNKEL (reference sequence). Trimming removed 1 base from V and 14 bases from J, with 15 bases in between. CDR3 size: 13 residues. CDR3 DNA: TGTGCCAGCAGCCAAGCCCTAGGGGCCTTTTTATATTTT. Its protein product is CASSQALGAFLYF.

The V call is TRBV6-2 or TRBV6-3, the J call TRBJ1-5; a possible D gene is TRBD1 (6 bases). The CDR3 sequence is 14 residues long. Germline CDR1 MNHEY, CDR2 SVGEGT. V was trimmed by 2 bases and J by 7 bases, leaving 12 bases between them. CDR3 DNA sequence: TGTGCCAGCAGTTACGGGGGGGCTTGGCAGCCCCAGCATTTT. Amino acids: CASSYGGAWQPQHF.